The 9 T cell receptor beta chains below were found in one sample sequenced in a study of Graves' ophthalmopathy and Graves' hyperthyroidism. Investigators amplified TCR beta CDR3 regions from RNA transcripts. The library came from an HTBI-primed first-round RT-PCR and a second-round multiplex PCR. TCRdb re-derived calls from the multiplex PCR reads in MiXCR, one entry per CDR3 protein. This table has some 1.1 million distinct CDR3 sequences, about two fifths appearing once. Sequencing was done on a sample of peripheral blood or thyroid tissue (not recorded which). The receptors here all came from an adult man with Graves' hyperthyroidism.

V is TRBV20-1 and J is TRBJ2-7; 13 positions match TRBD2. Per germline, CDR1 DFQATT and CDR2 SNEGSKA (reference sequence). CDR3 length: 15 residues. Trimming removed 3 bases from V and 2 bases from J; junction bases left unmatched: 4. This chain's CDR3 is CSARAGTSGAYEQYF. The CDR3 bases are TGCAGTGCTAGGGCCGGGACTAGCGGGGCCTACGAGCAGTACTTC.

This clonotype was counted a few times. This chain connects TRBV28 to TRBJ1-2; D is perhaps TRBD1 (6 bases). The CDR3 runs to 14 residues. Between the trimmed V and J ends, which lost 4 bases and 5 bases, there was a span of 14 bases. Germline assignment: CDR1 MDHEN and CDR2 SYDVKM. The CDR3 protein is CASSSGQARYGYTF. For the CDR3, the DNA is TGTGCCAGCAGTTCGGGACAAGCACGATATGGCTACACCTTC.

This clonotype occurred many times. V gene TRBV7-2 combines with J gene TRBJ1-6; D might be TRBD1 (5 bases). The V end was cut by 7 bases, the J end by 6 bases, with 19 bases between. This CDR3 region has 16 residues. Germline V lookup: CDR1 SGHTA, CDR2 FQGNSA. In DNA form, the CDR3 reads TGTGCCAGCACCAAAGTTGGGACCCCCATTAATTCACCCCTCCACTTT. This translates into CASTKVGTPINSPLHF.

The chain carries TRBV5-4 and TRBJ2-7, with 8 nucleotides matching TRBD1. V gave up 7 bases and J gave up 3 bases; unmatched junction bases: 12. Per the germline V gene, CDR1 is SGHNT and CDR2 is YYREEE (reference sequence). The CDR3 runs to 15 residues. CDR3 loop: CASSLKTGAVYEQYF. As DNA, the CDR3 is TGTGCCAGCTCACTTAAGACAGGGGCCGTCTACGAGCAGTACTTC.

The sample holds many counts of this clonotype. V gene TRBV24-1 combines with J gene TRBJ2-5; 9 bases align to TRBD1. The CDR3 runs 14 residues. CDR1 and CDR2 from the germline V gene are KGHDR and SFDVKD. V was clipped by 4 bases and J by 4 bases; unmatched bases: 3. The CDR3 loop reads CATSEPDRGETQYF. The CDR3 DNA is TGTGCCACCAGTGAACCGGACAGGGGAGAGACCCAGTACTTC.

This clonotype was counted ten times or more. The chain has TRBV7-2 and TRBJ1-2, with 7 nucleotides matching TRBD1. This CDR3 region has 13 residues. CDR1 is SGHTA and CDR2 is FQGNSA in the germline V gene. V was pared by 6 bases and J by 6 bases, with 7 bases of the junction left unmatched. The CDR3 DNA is TGTGCCAGCAGTCATGGGACAGCAGATGGCTACACCTTC. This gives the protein CASSHGTADGYTF.

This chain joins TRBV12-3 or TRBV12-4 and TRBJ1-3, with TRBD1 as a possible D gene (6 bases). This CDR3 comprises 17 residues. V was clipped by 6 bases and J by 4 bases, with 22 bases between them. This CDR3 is CASSLTGSLRGGNTIYF. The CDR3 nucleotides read TGTGCCAGCAGCTTGACCGGGTCCCTGAGGGGGGGAAACACCATATATTTT.

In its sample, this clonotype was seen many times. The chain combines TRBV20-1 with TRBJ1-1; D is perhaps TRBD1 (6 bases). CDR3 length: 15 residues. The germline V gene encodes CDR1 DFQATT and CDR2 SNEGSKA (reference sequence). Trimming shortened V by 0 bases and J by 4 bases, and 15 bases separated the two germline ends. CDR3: CSARDAQGTGTEAFF. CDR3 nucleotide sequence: TGCAGTGCTAGAGATGCCCAGGGGACGGGCACTGAAGCTTTCTTT.

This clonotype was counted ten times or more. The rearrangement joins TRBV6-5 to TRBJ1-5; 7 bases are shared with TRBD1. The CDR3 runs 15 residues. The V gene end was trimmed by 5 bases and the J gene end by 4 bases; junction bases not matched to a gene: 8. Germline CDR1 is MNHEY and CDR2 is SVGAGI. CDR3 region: CASSEGGRVNQPQHF. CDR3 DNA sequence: TGTGCCAGCAGTGAAGGGGGCAGGGTAAATCAGCCCCAGCATTTT.